This TCR beta chain derives from a study of T-cell memory formation after mild COVID-19 (dated by TCRdb to the early 2020s). In the study overall: TCR sequence clusters from the two donors were largely donor specific. Longitudinal TCRalpha and TCRbeta repertoire sequencing tracked T-cell clones expanding and contracting after mild COVID-19 in two donors. The cohort comprised two young, previously healthy adult volunteers, one female and one male.

PBMCs were isolated by Ficoll-Paque density gradient centrifugation. V drops 6 bases and J drops 8 bases, leaving 10 bases in between. The CDR3 spans 10 residues, from the cysteine through the phenylalanine. Only the CDR3 part of the read is kept: 30 bases, read in frame from the first base. The CDR1 and CDR2 encoded by the germline V gene (reference sequence) are DFQATT and SNEGSKA. In its sample, this clonotype was seen many times. Its target antigen remains unknown. Base qualities are missing; no much larger clone stands one base away. What the authors observed across the whole study: Only a couple of mild cases were covered by the study, and larger cohorts that include severe cases with pre-infection samples were considered necessary. Some responding clones were detected in pre-infection memory, suggesting pre-existing cross-reactive memory T cells joined the SARS-CoV-2 response. Contracting CD4+ clones were located mainly in the CM and EM memory subsets, whereas CD8+ clones were found to be enriched in EMRA. Whether the second-wave clones peaking on day 37 were SARS-CoV-2 specific was not confirmed. Clones contracting from day 15 to 85 had balanced CD4/CD8 phenotypes, while a second wave expanding from day 15 to 37 was biased towards CD4+.

Data came from an Illumina NovaSeq 6000. TCRalpha and TCRbeta cDNA libraries were built by 5'RACE with constant-segment primers, adding sample barcodes and unique molecular identifiers. RNA was extracted from every sample with Trizol reagent. The libraries were amplified in two PCR steps, and the second step added a second sample barcode and Illumina TruSeq adapters. Sequencing of the libraries was done on an Illumina NovaSeq, producing 2 x 150 bp paired-end reads. Concerning the study's data processing: Demultiplexing of reads and collapsing into UMI-guided consensus sequences were performed with migec v1.2.7. Using mixcr v2.1.11, UMI consensuses were aligned to TRA and TRB V and J templates and then assembled into clonotypes. A clonotype was counted as expanded or contracted only when both edgeR and NoisET called the clonotype significant, with the noise models trained on biological replicates. For edgeR calls, a false discovery rate-adjusted p below 0.01 and a log2 fold-change threshold of 1 were applied. As an exploratory analysis of dynamics, max-normalized trajectories of the 1000 most abundant clonotypes were examined with PCA combined with hierarchical clustering. Each responding clone was given a CD4 or CD8 phenotype based on the CD4+ and CD8+ repertoires, which had been sequenced separately. Through fastp at Q25 and MiXCR, TCRdb rebuilt clones from the public reads, retaining in-frame beta chains. Every CDR3 protein is listed once, alongside the most common genes and DNA of its rows. TCRdb's processing, not the authors', yielded these V and J calls. Within this sample are about 110,000 distinct CDR3 sequences, with 15% to 20% of them counted one time only. In total, the top ten clones hold over 4.5% of the sample.

This receptor was taken from a man aged 18 to 30 who had mild COVID-19 (a few samples of this study predate the infection). The sample titles of this study are shuffled in the database, so cell type and time point are left out; the donor was told from shared clones. The sequence joins TRBV20-1 to TRBJ1-1; a confident D gene designation cannot be given. The sample consisted of PBMCs or a T cell subset sorted from them (not recorded which). The DNA sequence follows: TGCAGTGCAAGGGATCCCGAAGCTTTCTTT. Its coded protein is CSARDPEAFF.